The source of this T cell receptor (beta chain) is a study of breast tumors, draining lymph nodes, adjacent tissues. General study findings and limits: Luminal-like breast cancer showed significantly greater tumor-nontumor repertoire similarity than basal-like breast cancer did. Tumors had less TCR diversity than lymph nodes, more than nontumor tissue.

Axillary draining lymph nodes of breast cancer patients supplied the node samples. TCRdb recomputed calls from the multiplex PCR reads with MiXCR, one row per CDR3 protein. Among about 200,000 distinct CDR3 sequences listed, around a third were seen once. This clonotype showed up just a few times. The antigen remains unidentified. CDR3 length: 16 residues. CDR1 SQVTM and CDR2 ANQGSEA come from the germline V gene. Trimming removed 4 bases from V and 1 base from J; junction bases left unmatched: 9. Sequenced sample: axillary lymph node tissue. This sequence joins TRBV29-1 and TRBJ2-1, with 8 bases matching TRBD2. The sequence came from a female donor with breast cancer. Some clones in this sample may be carry-over from other donors' samples. CDR3 DNA: TGCAGCGTTGGACTAGCGTTGGTTGGATCCTACAATGAGCAGTTCTTC. It yields the protein CSVGLALVGSYNEQFF.